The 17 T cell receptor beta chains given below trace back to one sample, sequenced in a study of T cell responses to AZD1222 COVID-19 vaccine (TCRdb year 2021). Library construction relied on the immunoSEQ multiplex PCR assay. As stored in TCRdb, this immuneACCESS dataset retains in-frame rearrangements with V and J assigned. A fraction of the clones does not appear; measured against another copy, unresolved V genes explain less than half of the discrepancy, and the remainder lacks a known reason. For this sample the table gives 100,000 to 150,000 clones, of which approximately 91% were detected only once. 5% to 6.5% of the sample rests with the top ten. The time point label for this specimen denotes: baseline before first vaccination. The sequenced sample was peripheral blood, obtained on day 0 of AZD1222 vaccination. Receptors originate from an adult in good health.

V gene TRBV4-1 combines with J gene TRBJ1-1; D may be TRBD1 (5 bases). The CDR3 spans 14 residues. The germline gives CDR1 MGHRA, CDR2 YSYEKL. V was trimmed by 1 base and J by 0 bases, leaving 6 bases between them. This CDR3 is CASSQGQLNTEAFF. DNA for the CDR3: TGCGCCAGCAGCCAAGGACAGTTGAACACTGAAGCTTTCTTT.

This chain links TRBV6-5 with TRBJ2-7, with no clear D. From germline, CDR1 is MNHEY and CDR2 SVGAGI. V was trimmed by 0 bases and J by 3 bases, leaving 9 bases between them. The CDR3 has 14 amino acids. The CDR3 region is CASSYSNQFYEQYF. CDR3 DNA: TGTGCCAGCAGTTACTCGAACCAATTCTACGAGCAGTACTTC.

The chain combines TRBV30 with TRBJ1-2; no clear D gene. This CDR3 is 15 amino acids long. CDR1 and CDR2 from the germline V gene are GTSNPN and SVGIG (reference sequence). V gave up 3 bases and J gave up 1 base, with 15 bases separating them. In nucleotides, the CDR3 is TGTGCCTGGAGGTCGTCCTGGGGTGGTAACTATGGCTACACCTTC. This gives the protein CAWRSSWGGNYGYTF. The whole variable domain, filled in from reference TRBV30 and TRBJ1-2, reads SQTIHQWPATLVQPVGSPLSLECTVEGTSNPNLYWYRQAAGRGLQLLFYSVGIGQISSEVPQNLSASRPQDRQFILSSKKLLLSDSGFYLCAWRSSWGGNYGYTFGSGTRLTVV.

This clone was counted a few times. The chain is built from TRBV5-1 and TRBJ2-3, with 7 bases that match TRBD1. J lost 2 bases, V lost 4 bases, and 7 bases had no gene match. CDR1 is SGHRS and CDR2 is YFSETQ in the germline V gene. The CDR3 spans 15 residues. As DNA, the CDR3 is TGCGCCAGCAGCCCAAGGACAGGTGCCACAGATACGCAGTATTTT. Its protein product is CASSPRTGATDTQYF.

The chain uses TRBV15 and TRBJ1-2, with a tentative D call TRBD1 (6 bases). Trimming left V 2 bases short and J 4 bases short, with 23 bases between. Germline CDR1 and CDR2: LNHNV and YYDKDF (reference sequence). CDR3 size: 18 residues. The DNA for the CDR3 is TGTGCCACCAGCAGACCGGGGGACACCTCTTTACCTCCCTATGGCTACACCTTC. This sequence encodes CATSRPGDTSLPPYGYTF.

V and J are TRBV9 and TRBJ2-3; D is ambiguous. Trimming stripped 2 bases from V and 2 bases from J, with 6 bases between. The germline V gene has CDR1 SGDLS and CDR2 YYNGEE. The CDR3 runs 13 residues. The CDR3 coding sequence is TGTGCCAGCAGCGTCGAAAACACAGATACGCAGTATTTT. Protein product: CASSVENTDTQYF.

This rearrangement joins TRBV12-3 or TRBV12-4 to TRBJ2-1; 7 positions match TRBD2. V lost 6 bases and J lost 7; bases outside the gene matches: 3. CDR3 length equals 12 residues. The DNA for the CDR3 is TGTGCCAGCAGGTCGGGACTAAATGAGCAGTTCTTC. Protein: CASRSGLNEQFF.

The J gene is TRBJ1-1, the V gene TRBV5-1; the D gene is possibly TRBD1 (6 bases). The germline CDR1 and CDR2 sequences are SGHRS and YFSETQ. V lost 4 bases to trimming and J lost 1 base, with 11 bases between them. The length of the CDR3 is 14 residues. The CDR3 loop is CASSVGGTNTEAFF. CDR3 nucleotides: TGCGCCAGCAGCGTAGGGGGTACGAACACTGAAGCTTTCTTT.

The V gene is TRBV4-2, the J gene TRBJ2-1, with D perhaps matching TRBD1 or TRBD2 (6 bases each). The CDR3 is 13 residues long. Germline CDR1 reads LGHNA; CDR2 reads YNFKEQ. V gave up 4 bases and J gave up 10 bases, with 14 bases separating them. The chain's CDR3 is CASSRGALMEQFF. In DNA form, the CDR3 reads TGTGCCAGCAGCCGGGGGGCCCTAATGGAGCAGTTCTTC.

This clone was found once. CDR3 nucleotides: TGCGCCAGCAGCTTGGAGCCGGGTCCTAATCAGCCCCAGCATTTT. As protein: CASSLEPGPNQPQHF. V is TRBV5-1 and J is TRBJ1-5; unclear D gene. Germline V gene lookup returns CDR1 SGHRS and CDR2 YFSETQ. The CDR3 has 15 residues. The germline V and J ends were trimmed by 0 bases and 4 bases, with 11 bases remaining between them.

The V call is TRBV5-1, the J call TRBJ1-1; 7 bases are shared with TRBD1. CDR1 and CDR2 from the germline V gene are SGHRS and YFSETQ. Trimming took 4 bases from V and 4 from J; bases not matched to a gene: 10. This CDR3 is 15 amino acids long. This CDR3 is CASSIFRGEGTEAFF. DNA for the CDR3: TGCGCCAGCAGCATCTTCAGGGGGGAGGGCACTGAAGCTTTCTTT.

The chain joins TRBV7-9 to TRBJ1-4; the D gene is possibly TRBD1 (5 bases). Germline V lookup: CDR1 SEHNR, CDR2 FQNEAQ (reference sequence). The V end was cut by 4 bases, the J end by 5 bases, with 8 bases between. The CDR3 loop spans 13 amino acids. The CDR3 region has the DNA TGTGCCAGCAGCTCGGGACCAAATGAAAAACTGTTTTTT. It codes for CASSSGPNEKLFF.

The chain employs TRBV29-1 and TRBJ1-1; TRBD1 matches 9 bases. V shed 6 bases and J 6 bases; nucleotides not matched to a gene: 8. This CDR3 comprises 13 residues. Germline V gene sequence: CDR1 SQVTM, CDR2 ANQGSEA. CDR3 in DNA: TGCAGCGTCTTACAGGGGGCGAAGGCTGAAGCTTTCTTT. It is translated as CSVLQGAKAEAFF.

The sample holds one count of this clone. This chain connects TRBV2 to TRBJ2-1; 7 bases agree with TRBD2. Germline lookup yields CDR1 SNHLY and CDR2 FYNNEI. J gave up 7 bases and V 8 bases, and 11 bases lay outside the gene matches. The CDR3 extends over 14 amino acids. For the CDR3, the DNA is TGTGCCAGCGGGGCAGGGAGGGCAGTAAATGAGCAGTTCTTC. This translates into CASGAGRAVNEQFF.

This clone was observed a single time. In DNA, the CDR3 is TGTGCCAGCAGCTTAGCGCTAGGGACAGGAGACAACTATGGCTACACCTTC. Protein sequence: CASSLALGTGDNYGYTF. The gene calls are TRBV7-9 and TRBJ1-2; 8 nucleotides line up with TRBD1. V lost 0 bases and J lost 2; bases outside the gene matches: 8. The CDR3 has 17 amino acids. The germline CDR1 and CDR2 sequences are SEHNR and FQNEAQ (reference sequence).

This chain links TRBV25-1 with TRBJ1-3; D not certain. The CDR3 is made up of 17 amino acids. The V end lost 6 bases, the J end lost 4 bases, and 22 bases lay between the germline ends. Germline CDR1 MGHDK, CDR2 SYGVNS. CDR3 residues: CASSERLTGYTGNTIYF. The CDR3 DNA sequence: TGTGCCAGCAGCGAGCGCTTGACCGGGTACACGGGAAACACCATATATTTT.

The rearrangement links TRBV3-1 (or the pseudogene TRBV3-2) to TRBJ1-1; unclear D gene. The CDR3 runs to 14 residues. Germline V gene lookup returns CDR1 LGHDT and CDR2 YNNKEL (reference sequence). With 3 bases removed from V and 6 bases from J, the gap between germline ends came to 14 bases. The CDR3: CASSHYVRSAEAFF. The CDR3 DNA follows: TGTGCCAGCAGCCATTATGTCAGGTCGGCTGAAGCTTTCTTT.